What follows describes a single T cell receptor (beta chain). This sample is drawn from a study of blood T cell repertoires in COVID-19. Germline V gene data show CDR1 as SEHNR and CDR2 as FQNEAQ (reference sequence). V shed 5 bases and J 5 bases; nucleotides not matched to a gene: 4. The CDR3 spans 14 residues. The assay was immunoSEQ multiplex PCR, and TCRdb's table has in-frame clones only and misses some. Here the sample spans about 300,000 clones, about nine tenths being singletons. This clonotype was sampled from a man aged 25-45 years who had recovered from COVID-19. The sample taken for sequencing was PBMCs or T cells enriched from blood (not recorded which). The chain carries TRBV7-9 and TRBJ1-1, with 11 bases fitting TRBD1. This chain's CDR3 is CASSRGQGGTEAFF. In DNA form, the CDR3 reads TGTGCCAGCAGCCGGGGACAGGGGGGGACTGAAGCTTTCTTT.